This T cell receptor (beta chain) was recovered during a study of human T cells and chemical hapten exposure. This CDR3 comprises 17 residues. Trimming pared 5 bases from V and 5 bases from J, leaving 24 bases between. The germline V gene encodes CDR1 SGHVS and CDR2 FNYEAQ. This clonotype was counted many times. Individual cDNA molecules each carried unique molecular identifiers attached by the library. One entry per CDR3 protein, called by TCRdb with MiXCR from the RACE reads. Altogether around 300,000 distinct CDR3 sequences are present, approximately 7.5% being singletons, with the ten largest covering 0.9% to 1.5%. Time point reported: pre-sensitization, week 0. Indicated treatment: therapeutic diphenylcyclopropenone sensitization with weekly scalp DPC.

J is TRBJ1-1 and V is TRBV7-6; D gene ambiguous. This specimen was whole blood, taken in connection with sensitization to the hapten diphenylcyclopropenone (DPC). This clonotype was sampled from a man aged 18 to 29 with alopecia areata. Some clones in this sample may be carry-over from other donors' samples. CDR3 in amino acids: CASSPMAYGIRRTEAFF. CDR3 coding DNA: TGTGCCAGCAGCCCCATGGCTTATGGGATAAGGAGAACTGAAGCTTTCTTT.